The T cell receptor beta chain described here comes from a study of T cell repertoires in cytomegalovirus infection. At the level of the study: CMV epitopes that were recently identified and HLA-C-restricted were used alongside well-studied HLA-B-restricted ones. An indication of both CMV infection and matching HLA type came from public TCR beta signatures. Findings of the study overall: Clonotypes of TCR beta that were HLA-C-restricted and CMV-specific dominated the ex vivo response.

This clonotype was counted many times. The antigen remains unidentified. J gave up 0 bases and V 3 bases, and 8 bases lay outside the gene matches. This CDR3 is built from 17 residues. Germline V gene data show CDR1 as SEHNR and CDR2 as FQNEAQ (reference sequence). Each CDR3 protein is one row after TCRdb ran MiXCR on the reads. The profile shows hundreds of thousands of distinct CDR3 sequences, 32% of them singletons. This clonotype was sampled from a human donor in good health (CMV status not recorded). Some clones in this sample may be carry-over from other donors' samples. Source: cultured CD8+ T cells from PBMCs, taken from culture after CMV antigen stimulation. This sequence joins TRBV7-9 and TRBJ2-3; the match to TRBD1 covers 8 bases. The CDR3 DNA reads TGTGCCAGCAGCTTCCGCCGACAGGGGCAAAGCACAGATACGCAGTATTTT. Translated, it gives CASSFRRQGQSTDTQYF.